This TCR beta chain originates from a study of human T cells and chemical hapten exposure. Background on the study: Subjects had 2% DPC placed on roughly 2 cm by roughly 2 cm of upper inner arm skin for sensitization.

This clonotype was counted between two and nine times. Its cognate antigen is unknown. The study's findings and limits: Compared to controls, expanded TCRs made significantly more large clusters of similar CDR3s.

As processed by the authors: From 23,224 to 690,600 TCRs were found per sample, with a median of approximately 96,000. Using its own MiXCR run on the RACE reads, TCRdb lists one record per CDR3 protein. These V and J calls rely on TCRdb rather than the paper's analysis. The table lists under 300,000 distinct CDR3 sequences, roughly 8.9% of them singletons. As for time point: pre-sensitization, week 0. Noted treatment: therapeutic diphenylcyclopropenone sensitization with weekly scalp DPC. Germline CDR1 DFQATT, CDR2 SNEGSKA (reference sequence). The CDR3 has 14 residues. Trimming removed 3 bases at V and 6 bases at J, with 17 bases between.

The sequence was obtained from a woman aged 35 to 49 with alopecia areata. Some clones in this sample may be carry-over from other donors' samples. The input for sequencing was whole blood, taken in connection with sensitization to the hapten diphenylcyclopropenone (DPC). This chain connects TRBV20-1 to TRBJ1-1; the D gene is possibly TRBD1 (5 bases). In DNA form, the CDR3 reads TGCAGTGCTAGCGGGGCGGGGTCCTACCCTGAAGCTTTCTTT. Translating it yields CSASGAGSYPEAFF.